The 3 T cell receptor beta chains presented below share a single source sample, sequenced in a study of T cell repertoires in cytomegalovirus infection. No cognate antigen is known for these TCRs. TCRdb passed the reads through MiXCR, listing each CDR3 protein once. The top ten hold about 14% of the sample, which has about 900,000 distinct CDR3 sequences, less than 35% seen once. This material consisted of cultured CD8+ T cells from PBMCs, taken from culture after CMV antigen stimulation. These receptors were obtained from a human donor in good health (CMV status not recorded). Some clones in this sample may be carry-over from other donors' samples.

This clonotype was observed at least ten times. The chain is built from TRBV12-3 or TRBV12-4 and TRBJ1-5; D gene ambiguous. V lost 7 bases and J lost 6, with 25 bases in between. The CDR3 contains 17 residues. This CDR3 is CASTLGTQSELGQPQHF. CDR3 DNA sequence: TGTGCCAGCACACTGGGCACACAGAGCGAATTGGGTCAGCCCCAGCATTTT.

This chain uses TRBV28 with TRBJ2-3, with D possibly being TRBD1 or TRBD2 (5 bases each). V lost 5 bases, J lost 6 bases, and 24 bases lay in between. Germline V gene data show CDR1 as MDHEN and CDR2 as SYDVKM. The CDR3 runs to 17 residues. The CDR3 DNA follows: TGTGCCAGCAGTCCGCTCCTCCGGGGCCACCAAGGGGATACGCAGTATTTT. Its translation is CASSPLLRGHQGDTQYF.

The J gene is TRBJ2-1, the V gene TRBV9; D remains ambiguous. Germline V CDR1 and CDR2: SGDLS, YYNGEE. The CDR3 is 14 residues long. The ends were cut back, 0 bases at V and 6 bases at J, with 10 bases in the middle. CDR3 region: CASSVEGRVNEQFF. DNA for the CDR3: TGTGCCAGCAGCGTAGAAGGACGGGTCAATGAGCAGTTCTTC.